The 19 T cell receptor beta chains presented below share a single source sample, sequenced in a study of shared clonotypes between healthy human individuals. CD45RO-negative cells were positively selected for CCR7, leaving out terminally differentiated effector memory CD45RA+ cells. Produced via immunoSEQ multiplex PCR; TCRdb's table is partial and in-frame only. The sample records around 2,000,000 clones, about 95% being singletons. Sequencing used naive CD8+ T cells sorted from blood. The receptors stem from a man aged 18 to 30 in good health.

With regard to this clone: This specimen includes other DNA sequences encoding the same CDR3. The rearrangement joins TRBV7-6 to TRBJ2-7; a weak D match, TRBD1 (6 bases). The V gene's germline CDR1 is SGHVS and CDR2 FNYEAQ. The CDR3 sequence is 13 residues long. Trimming took 4 bases from V and 1 from J, leaving 8 bases between them. CDR3 in amino acids: CASSSGQSYEQYF. The CDR3 bases are TGTGCCAGCAGCTCCGGACAGTCCTACGAGCAGTACTTC.

With regard to this clone: The same CDR3 can be traced to other DNA sequences in this sample. This chain joins TRBV5-1 and TRBJ1-2; D might be TRBD1 (5 bases). The CDR3 length is 13 residues. V was shortened by 0 bases and J by 4 bases, with 7 bases between the two germline ends. Germline V gene lookup returns CDR1 SGHRS and CDR2 YFSETQ. The CDR3 reads CASSLDRSYGYTF. The DNA of the CDR3 is TGCGCCAGCAGCTTGGACAGGTCCTATGGCTACACCTTC.

The chain couples TRBV9 to TRBJ2-5; the match to TRBD1 covers 8 bases. This CDR3 has 15 amino acids. CDR1 and CDR2 (germline): SGDLS, YYNGEE. Trimming removed 2 bases from V and 0 bases from J; junction bases left unmatched: 3. CDR3 nucleotide sequence: TGTGCCAGCAGCGTGGGACAGGTGAACCAAGAGACCCAGTACTTC. It specifies CASSVGQVNQETQYF.

Comments on this clone: The sample has other DNA sequences that encode this CDR3 too. V gene TRBV5-1 combines with J gene TRBJ2-7; D possibly corresponds to TRBD2 (5 bases). V was shortened by 0 bases and J by 4 bases, with 11 bases between the two germline ends. Per germline, CDR1 SGHRS and CDR2 YFSETQ. CDR3 size: 14 residues. CDR3 sequence (DNA): TGCGCCAGCAGCTTGGGGGGAGAGTCGTACGAGCAGTACTTC. Amino acid sequence: CASSLGGESYEQYF. Supplemented by reference TRBV5-1 and TRBJ2-7, the full variable domain reads KAGVTQTPRYLIKTRGQQVTLSCSPISGHRSVSWYQQTPGQGLQFLFEYFSETQRNKGNFPGRFSGRQFSNSRSEMNVSTLELGDSALYLCASSLGGESYEQYFGPGTRLTVT.

This chain links TRBV11-3 with TRBJ2-7, with TRBD1 matching over 10 bases. Per germline, CDR1 SGHNT and CDR2 YENEEA. With V trimmed by 4 bases and J by 1 base, 4 bases remained unmatched. The CDR3 has 15 amino acids. The CDR3 bases are TGTGCCAGCAGCTCGGGGACAGGGGTATCCTACGAGCAGTACTTC. Amino acids: CASSSGTGVSYEQYF. Using reference TRBV11-3 and TRBJ2-7 for the parts outside the CDR3, the full variable domain is EAGVVQSPRYKIIEKKQPVAFWCNPISGHNTLYWYLQNLGQGPELLIRYENEEAVDDSQLPKDRFSAERLKGVDSTLKIQPAELGDSAVYLCASSSGTGVSYEQYFGPGTRLTVT.

J is TRBJ1-1 and V is TRBV27, with D possibly matching TRBD1 (5 bases). Germline lookup yields CDR1 MNHEY and CDR2 SMNVEV (reference sequence). V was shortened by 4 bases and J by 4 bases, with 10 bases between the two germline ends. The CDR3 is made up of 13 amino acids. The CDR3 nucleotides are TGTGCCAGCAGTTGGGGGTCGAGCACTGAAGCTTTCTTT. This codes for CASSWGSSTEAFF.

This chain uses TRBV7-6 with TRBJ2-7, with D possibly matching TRBD2 (6 bases). This CDR3 has 16 residues. Germline-derived CDR1 and CDR2 are SGHVS and FNYEAQ. The ends were cut back, 4 bases at V and 0 bases at J, with 16 bases in the middle. DNA of the CDR3: TGTGCCAGCAGCTCCTCGGTCGGAGGGACCTCCTACGAGCAGTACTTC. It specifies CASSSSVGGTSYEQYF.

Turning to this clone: The same CDR3 is also encoded by other DNA sequences in this sample. The chain uses TRBV5-6 and TRBJ2-5, with D tentatively TRBD1 or TRBD2 (5 bases each). Per germline, CDR1 SGHDT and CDR2 YYEEEE. Trimming took 4 bases from V and 5 from J, leaving 9 bases between them. This CDR3 comprises 12 residues. Here the CDR3 reads CASSLGEETQYF. The CDR3 DNA reads TGTGCCAGCAGCCTAGGGGAGGAGACCCAGTACTTC.

This chain connects TRBV7-9 to TRBJ2-7, with 9 bases that match TRBD1. The CDR3 has 14 amino acids. Germline V gene sequence: CDR1 SEHNR, CDR2 FQNEAQ (reference sequence). With 1 base clipped from V and 5 bases from J, the junction kept 3 bases outside the gene matches. CDR3 residues: CASSLGDRVDEQYF. In nucleotides, the CDR3 is TGTGCCAGCAGCTTAGGGGACAGGGTCGACGAGCAGTACTTC.

CDR3 in DNA: TGTGCCAGCAGGCAAGGACAGGGAGAAGGGAGTGAGCAGTTCTTC. Its translation is CASRQGQGEGSEQFF. This rearrangement joins TRBV2 to TRBJ2-1, with 8 bases identical to TRBD1. The V gene's germline CDR1 is SNHLY and CDR2 FYNNEI. This CDR3 is built from 15 residues. V lost 6 bases and J lost 9; bases outside the gene matches: 13.

About this clone itself: Other DNA sequences in the same sample also yield this CDR3. The chain has TRBV27 and TRBJ2-7, with TRBD2 matching 8 bases. Germline CDR1 and CDR2: MNHEY and SMNVEV (reference sequence). V was clipped by 3 bases and J by 3 bases; unmatched bases: 1. The CDR3 totals 13 residues. CDR3 region: CASSLGTSYEQYF. In DNA form, the CDR3 reads TGTGCCAGCAGTTTGGGGACTAGCTACGAGCAGTACTTC.

This rearrangement joins TRBV2 to TRBJ1-5; the D is unclear. In germline, CDR1 is SNHLY, CDR2 FYNNEI. Deletions cut 6 bases from V and 3 bases from J, with 6 bases between. The CDR3 runs to 12 residues. Here the CDR3 DNA reads TGTGCCAGCAGAGGACCCAATCAGCCCCAGCATTTT. Translated, it gives CASRGPNQPQHF.

The chain employs TRBV2 and TRBJ1-2; tentatively, D is TRBD1 (6 bases). Trimming cost V 2 bases and J 8 bases, with 18 bases left between them. The V gene's germline CDR1 is SNHLY and CDR2 FYNNEI. The CDR3 runs to 15 residues. The CDR3 is CASSEKGYRVEGYTF. The CDR3, as DNA: TGTGCCAGCAGTGAAAAAGGTTACAGGGTTGAGGGCTACACCTTC.

This clone has only one observation. This chain uses TRBV4-3 with TRBJ2-2, with TRBD1 matching 7 bases. With V trimmed by 0 bases and J by 0 bases, 7 bases remained unmatched. This CDR3 comprises 18 residues. The germline CDR1 and CDR2 sequences are LGHNA and YSLEER. The DNA of the CDR3 is TGCGCCAGCAGCCAAGAGACACAGGGGCTCGCGAACACCGGGGAGCTGTTTTTT. This translates into CASSQETQGLANTGELFF.

This chain connects TRBV27 to TRBJ2-1; D is perhaps TRBD2 (6 bases). This CDR3 has 17 residues. CDR1 MNHEY and CDR2 SMNVEV come from the germline V gene (reference sequence). Trimming took off 3 bases at V and 4 bases at J, with 19 bases between the two ends. The CDR3 protein is CASSLSLATVGYNEQFF. For the CDR3, the DNA is TGTGCCAGCAGTTTGTCGCTAGCGACCGTGGGGTACAATGAGCAGTTCTTC.

This chain connects TRBV5-6 to TRBJ1-5; the D is unclear. Per germline, CDR1 SGHDT and CDR2 YYEEEE. The germline V and J ends were trimmed by 3 bases and 4 bases, with 8 bases remaining between them. CDR3 size: 13 residues. The CDR3 coding sequence is TGTGCCAGCAGCTCAGGACCAAATCAGCCCCAGCATTTT. Its protein is CASSSGPNQPQHF.

This chain joins TRBV5-5 and TRBJ2-7; D perhaps matches TRBD2 (6 bases). Germline-derived CDR1 and CDR2 are SGHKS and YYEKEE (reference sequence). CDR3 length equals 12 residues. Trimming removed 3 bases from V and 4 bases from J, with 8 bases in between. The CDR3 nucleotides read TGTGCCAGCAGCTACGGGACTTACGAGCAGTACTTC. Encoded protein: CASSYGTYEQYF.

Here the CDR3 reads CASSFREIADTQYF. CDR3 nucleotide sequence: TGTGCCAGCAGTTTCCGGGAGATCGCAGATACGCAGTATTTT. The chain has TRBV7-9 and TRBJ2-3; TRBD2 is a possible D gene (6 bases). The germline gives CDR1 SEHNR, CDR2 FQNEAQ (reference sequence). The CDR3 length is 14 residues. V lost 6 bases, J lost 4 bases, and 14 bases lay in between.

The chain has TRBV4-3 and TRBJ2-1; no clear D gene. CDR1 is LGHNA, CDR2 YSLEER, per germline. V was trimmed by 0 bases and J by 0 bases, leaving 12 bases between them. The CDR3 has 17 residues. This CDR3 is CASSQDPGESSYNEQFF. The DNA of the CDR3 is TGCGCCAGCAGCCAAGATCCGGGCGAGAGCTCCTACAATGAGCAGTTCTTC.